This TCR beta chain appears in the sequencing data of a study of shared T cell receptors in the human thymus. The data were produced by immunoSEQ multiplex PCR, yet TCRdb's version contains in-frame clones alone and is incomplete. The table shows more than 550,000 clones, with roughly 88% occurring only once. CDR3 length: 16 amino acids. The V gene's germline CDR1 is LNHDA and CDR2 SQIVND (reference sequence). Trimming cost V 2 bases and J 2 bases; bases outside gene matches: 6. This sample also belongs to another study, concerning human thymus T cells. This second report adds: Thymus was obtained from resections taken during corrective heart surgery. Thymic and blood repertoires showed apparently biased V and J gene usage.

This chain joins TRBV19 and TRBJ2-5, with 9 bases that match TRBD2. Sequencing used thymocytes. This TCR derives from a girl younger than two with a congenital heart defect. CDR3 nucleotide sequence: TGTGCCAGTAGTATAAGGCCTAGCGGGGAACAAGAGACCCAGTACTTC. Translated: CASSIRPSGEQETQYF.